These 16 T cell receptor beta chains came from one sample sequenced in a study of shared clonotypes between healthy human individuals. Only in-frame clones appear in the TCRdb table, and some are missing; sequencing was by immunoSEQ multiplex PCR. The repertoire has 950,000 to 1,100,000 clones, 75% to 85% of them found once; the top ten carry 0.5% to 0.65%. Sequenced input: memory CD4+ T cells from PBMCs. Documented subset: CD45RA-negative fraction. All receptors derive from a man between 18 and 35 years old in good health. Some clones in this sample may be carry-over from other donors' samples.

This chain links TRBV5-1 with TRBJ1-2; D gene ambiguous. Trimming left V 1 base short and J 1 base short, with 8 bases between. Germline CDR1 and CDR2: SGHRS and YFSETQ. The CDR3 has 14 amino acids. The CDR3 loop is CASSLFGNNYGYTF. The CDR3 DNA reads as TGCGCCAGCAGCTTGTTCGGAAATAACTATGGCTACACCTTC. The full variable domain, in which reference TRBV5-1 and TRBJ1-2 provide the parts outside the CDR3, is KAGVTQTPRYLIKTRGQQVTLSCSPISGHRSVSWYQQTPGQGLQFLFEYFSETQRNKGNFPGRFSGRQFSNSRSEMNVSTLELGDSALYLCASSLFGNNYGYTFGSGTRLTVV.

The gene calls are TRBV19 and TRBJ1-2; D may be TRBD1 (5 bases). V lost 4 bases and J lost 11, with 11 bases in between. Germline-derived CDR1 and CDR2 are LNHDA and SQIVND (reference sequence). The CDR3 spans 11 residues. CDR3 coding DNA: TGTGCCAGTAGTAAAACAGGAGAATACACCTTC. Translation gives CASSKTGEYTF.

Comments on this clone: One base separates it from a far larger clone, so it is likely a read error. The chain combines TRBV29-1 with TRBJ1-1; maybe TRBD1 (5 bases). The CDR3 consists of 13 residues. From germline, CDR1 is SQVTM and CDR2 ANQGSEA. CDR3 amino acids: CNESGARDTEAFF. Written as DNA, the CDR3 is TGCAACGAATCTGGGGCCCGGGACACTGAAGCTTTCTTT.

The J gene is TRBJ2-5, the V gene TRBV5-1; TRBD2 matches 9 bases. The J call may be faulty, since TRBJ2-7 better matches the DNA end. The CDR3 is 16 residues long. From germline, CDR1 is SGHRS and CDR2 YFSETQ. As DNA, the CDR3 is TGCGCCAGCAGCTTCACGATGGCGGGAGGGTACTACGAGCAGTACTTC. This encodes CASSFTMAGGYYEQYF.

The sample holds a few counts of this clone. The CDR3 is CASSAGPTGTQYF. Here the CDR3 DNA reads TGCGCCAGCAGCGCGGGCCCAACCGGGACCCAGTACTTC. The chain joins TRBV5-1 to TRBJ2-5; D is possibly TRBD2 (5 bases). Germline loops: CDR1 SGHRS, CDR2 YFSETQ. CDR3 size: 13 residues. V was cut by 4 bases and J by 7 bases, with 14 bases left in between.

This clone showed up many times. CDR3 coding DNA: TGTGCCAGCAGCTTCTACCGGGACAGCATTGAGCAGTACTTC. Translation gives CASSFYRDSIEQYF. This rearrangement joins TRBV7-2 to TRBJ2-7, with 7 positions matching TRBD1. This CDR3 is 14 amino acids long. Trimming cost V 3 bases and J 7 bases; bases outside gene matches: 9. Germline V gives CDR1 SGHTA, CDR2 FQGNSA.

The genes are TRBV18 and TRBJ1-2; no firm D call. Looked up from germline, CDR1 is KGHSH and CDR2 is LQKENI. The CDR3 totals 13 residues. With 2 bases removed from V and 8 bases from J, the gap between germline ends came to 12 bases. The CDR3 coding sequence is TGTGCCAGCTCACCAGATAGCCACGGGGGCTACACCTTC. Translated, it gives CASSPDSHGGYTF. The full variable domain, its missing parts supplied by reference TRBV18 and TRBJ1-2, is NAGVMQNPRHLVRRRGQEARLRCSPMKGHSHVYWYRQLPEEGLKFMVYLQKENIIDESGMPKERFSAEFPKEGPSILRIQQVVRGDSAAYFCASSPDSHGGYTFGSGTRLTVV.

This clone was observed once. The V and J genes are TRBV7-9 and TRBJ2-2, with 7 nucleotides matching TRBD2. The CDR3 extends over 15 amino acids. J lost 0 bases, V lost 11 bases, and 9 bases had no gene match. Germline CDR1 reads SEHNR; CDR2 reads FQNEAQ (reference sequence). This CDR3 reads CAGSERGANTGELFF. The CDR3 nucleotides read TGTGCCGGGTCCGAGCGGGGCGCGAACACCGGGGAGCTGTTTTTT. Complete variable domain (other parts from reference TRBV7-9 and TRBJ2-2): DTGVSQNPRHKITKRGQNVTFRCDPISEHNRLYWYRQTLGQGPEFLTYFQNEAQLEKSRLLSDRFSAERPKGSFSTLEIQRTEQGDSAMYLCAGSERGANTGELFFGEGSRLTVL.

V gene TRBV6-6 combines with J gene TRBJ1-3; maybe TRBD1 (6 bases). CDR1 is MNHNY, CDR2 SVGAGI, per germline (reference sequence). This CDR3 has 14 residues. V lost 5 bases and J lost 3, with 11 bases in between. CDR3 coding DNA: TGTGCCAGCAGTCTTGGGACACTTGGAAACACCATATATTTT. It yields the protein CASSLGTLGNTIYF.

This clone was detected ten times or more. Other DNA sequences from this sample encode an identical CDR3 as well. V gene TRBV25-1 combines with J gene TRBJ2-7, with a weak D call TRBD1 (6 bases). Trimming took 7 bases from V and 7 from J, leaving 32 bases between them. The length of the CDR3 is 18 residues. CDR1 and CDR2 from the germline V gene are MGHDK and SYGVNS. CDR3 protein: CASNSYTGTRCPLGEQYF. CDR3 sequence (DNA): TGTGCCAGCAATTCTTATACCGGGACAAGGTGCCCTCTAGGGGAGCAGTACTTC.

The chain carries TRBV18 and TRBJ2-5; tentative D call: TRBD2 (6 bases). V shed 5 bases and J shed 2 bases, with 12 bases lying between them. The CDR3 is made up of 14 amino acids. CDR1 KGHSH and CDR2 LQKENI come from the germline V gene. CDR3 sequence reads: CASSSRLGQETQYF. The CDR3 coding sequence is TGTGCCAGCTCATCACGACTAGGACAAGAGACCCAGTACTTC. The full variable domain, rest sourced from reference TRBV18 and TRBJ2-5, is NAGVMQNPRHLVRRRGQEARLRCSPMKGHSHVYWYRQLPEEGLKFMVYLQKENIIDESGMPKERFSAEFPKEGPSILRIQQVVRGDSAAYFCASSSRLGQETQYFGPGTRLLVL.

The genes are TRBV10-3 and TRBJ1-2; tentative D call: TRBD1 (5 bases). The CDR3 spans 13 residues. The V gene's germline CDR1 is ENHRY and CDR2 SYGVKD. V was trimmed by 9 bases and J by 2 bases, leaving 13 bases between them. The CDR3 protein is CAIRPGPNYGYTF. The CDR3 nucleotides read TGTGCCATAAGACCGGGACCGAACTATGGCTACACCTTC.

The V call is TRBV18, the J call TRBJ1-3; D is undetermined. V dropped 3 bases and J dropped 0 bases, with 12 bases sitting between them. CDR1 is KGHSH and CDR2 is LQKENI in the germline V gene. The CDR3 has 16 residues. DNA for the CDR3: TGTGCCAGCTCACCGCCGCAGACAATCTCTGGAAACACCATATATTTT. Translation gives CASSPPQTISGNTIYF.

A single count supports this clone. The gene calls are TRBV6-6 and TRBJ2-6; 9 bases match TRBD1. The germline V gene has CDR1 MNHNY and CDR2 SVGAGI (reference sequence). After removal of 6 bases from V and 4 bases from J, the junction contained 4 bases not matched to a gene. The CDR3 consists of 15 residues. CDR3 sequence (DNA): TGTGCCAGCAGCCGGACAGGGGCCGGGGCCAACGTCCTGACTTTC. Translating it yields CASSRTGAGANVLTF.

The gene calls are TRBV30 and TRBJ1-2; D is possibly TRBD1 (6 bases). Trimming stripped 0 bases from V and 7 bases from J, with 21 bases between. The CDR3 has 16 amino acids. Germline V CDR1 and CDR2: GTSNPN, SVGIG (reference sequence). This CDR3 reads CAWSVGDRAGARGYTF. The CDR3 nucleotides read TGTGCCTGGAGTGTAGGCGATCGGGCAGGGGCGCGTGGCTACACCTTC.

The J gene is TRBJ2-3, the V gene TRBV11-2, with D possibly being TRBD1 (7 bases). The V end was cut by 1 base, the J end by 4 bases, with 15 bases between. Germline lookup yields CDR1 SGHAT and CDR2 FQNNGV. There are 16 residues in the CDR3. DNA of the CDR3: TGTGCCAGCAGCTTAGGGAGGGGGCCTCTAGCAGATACGCAGTATTTT. It is translated as CASSLGRGPLADTQYF.